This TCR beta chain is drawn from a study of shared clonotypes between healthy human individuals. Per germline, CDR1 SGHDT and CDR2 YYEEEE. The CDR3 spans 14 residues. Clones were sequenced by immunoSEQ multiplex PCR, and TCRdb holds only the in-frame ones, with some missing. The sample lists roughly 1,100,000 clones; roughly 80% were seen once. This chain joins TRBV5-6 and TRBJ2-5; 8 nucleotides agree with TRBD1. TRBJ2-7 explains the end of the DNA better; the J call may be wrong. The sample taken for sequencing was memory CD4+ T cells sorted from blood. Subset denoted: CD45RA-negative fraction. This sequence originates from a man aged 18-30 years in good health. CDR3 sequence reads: CASGRSGTGYEQYF. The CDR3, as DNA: TGTGCCAGCGGGCGCTCCGGGACAGGTTACGAGCAGTACTTC.